The sequence of this TCR beta chain was determined in a study of monozygotic twins with inflammatory bowel disease. Study results and limitations: Researchers reported no repertoire similarity difference between concordant and discordant twins, possibly from limited power.

On this clonotype: Its matching antigen is unknown.

Isolation of total RNA was performed on whole blood, with no prior T cell sorting. After re-calling the 5' RACE reads, TCRdb lists one entry per CDR3 protein, DNA absent. The specimen's table records tens of thousands of distinct CDR3 sequences. The sequenced sample was blood. The receptor was isolated from a human donor with ulcerative colitis or Crohn's disease, or a healthy co-twin of an affected twin (not recorded which).

CDR3 sequence: CASSSRTNTGELFF. This chain links TRBV7-9 with TRBJ2-2; lacking DNA, the TRBD1 call made by TCRdb goes unchecked. CDR1 and CDR2 (germline): SEHNR, FQNEAQ (reference sequence). The length of the CDR3 is 14 residues.